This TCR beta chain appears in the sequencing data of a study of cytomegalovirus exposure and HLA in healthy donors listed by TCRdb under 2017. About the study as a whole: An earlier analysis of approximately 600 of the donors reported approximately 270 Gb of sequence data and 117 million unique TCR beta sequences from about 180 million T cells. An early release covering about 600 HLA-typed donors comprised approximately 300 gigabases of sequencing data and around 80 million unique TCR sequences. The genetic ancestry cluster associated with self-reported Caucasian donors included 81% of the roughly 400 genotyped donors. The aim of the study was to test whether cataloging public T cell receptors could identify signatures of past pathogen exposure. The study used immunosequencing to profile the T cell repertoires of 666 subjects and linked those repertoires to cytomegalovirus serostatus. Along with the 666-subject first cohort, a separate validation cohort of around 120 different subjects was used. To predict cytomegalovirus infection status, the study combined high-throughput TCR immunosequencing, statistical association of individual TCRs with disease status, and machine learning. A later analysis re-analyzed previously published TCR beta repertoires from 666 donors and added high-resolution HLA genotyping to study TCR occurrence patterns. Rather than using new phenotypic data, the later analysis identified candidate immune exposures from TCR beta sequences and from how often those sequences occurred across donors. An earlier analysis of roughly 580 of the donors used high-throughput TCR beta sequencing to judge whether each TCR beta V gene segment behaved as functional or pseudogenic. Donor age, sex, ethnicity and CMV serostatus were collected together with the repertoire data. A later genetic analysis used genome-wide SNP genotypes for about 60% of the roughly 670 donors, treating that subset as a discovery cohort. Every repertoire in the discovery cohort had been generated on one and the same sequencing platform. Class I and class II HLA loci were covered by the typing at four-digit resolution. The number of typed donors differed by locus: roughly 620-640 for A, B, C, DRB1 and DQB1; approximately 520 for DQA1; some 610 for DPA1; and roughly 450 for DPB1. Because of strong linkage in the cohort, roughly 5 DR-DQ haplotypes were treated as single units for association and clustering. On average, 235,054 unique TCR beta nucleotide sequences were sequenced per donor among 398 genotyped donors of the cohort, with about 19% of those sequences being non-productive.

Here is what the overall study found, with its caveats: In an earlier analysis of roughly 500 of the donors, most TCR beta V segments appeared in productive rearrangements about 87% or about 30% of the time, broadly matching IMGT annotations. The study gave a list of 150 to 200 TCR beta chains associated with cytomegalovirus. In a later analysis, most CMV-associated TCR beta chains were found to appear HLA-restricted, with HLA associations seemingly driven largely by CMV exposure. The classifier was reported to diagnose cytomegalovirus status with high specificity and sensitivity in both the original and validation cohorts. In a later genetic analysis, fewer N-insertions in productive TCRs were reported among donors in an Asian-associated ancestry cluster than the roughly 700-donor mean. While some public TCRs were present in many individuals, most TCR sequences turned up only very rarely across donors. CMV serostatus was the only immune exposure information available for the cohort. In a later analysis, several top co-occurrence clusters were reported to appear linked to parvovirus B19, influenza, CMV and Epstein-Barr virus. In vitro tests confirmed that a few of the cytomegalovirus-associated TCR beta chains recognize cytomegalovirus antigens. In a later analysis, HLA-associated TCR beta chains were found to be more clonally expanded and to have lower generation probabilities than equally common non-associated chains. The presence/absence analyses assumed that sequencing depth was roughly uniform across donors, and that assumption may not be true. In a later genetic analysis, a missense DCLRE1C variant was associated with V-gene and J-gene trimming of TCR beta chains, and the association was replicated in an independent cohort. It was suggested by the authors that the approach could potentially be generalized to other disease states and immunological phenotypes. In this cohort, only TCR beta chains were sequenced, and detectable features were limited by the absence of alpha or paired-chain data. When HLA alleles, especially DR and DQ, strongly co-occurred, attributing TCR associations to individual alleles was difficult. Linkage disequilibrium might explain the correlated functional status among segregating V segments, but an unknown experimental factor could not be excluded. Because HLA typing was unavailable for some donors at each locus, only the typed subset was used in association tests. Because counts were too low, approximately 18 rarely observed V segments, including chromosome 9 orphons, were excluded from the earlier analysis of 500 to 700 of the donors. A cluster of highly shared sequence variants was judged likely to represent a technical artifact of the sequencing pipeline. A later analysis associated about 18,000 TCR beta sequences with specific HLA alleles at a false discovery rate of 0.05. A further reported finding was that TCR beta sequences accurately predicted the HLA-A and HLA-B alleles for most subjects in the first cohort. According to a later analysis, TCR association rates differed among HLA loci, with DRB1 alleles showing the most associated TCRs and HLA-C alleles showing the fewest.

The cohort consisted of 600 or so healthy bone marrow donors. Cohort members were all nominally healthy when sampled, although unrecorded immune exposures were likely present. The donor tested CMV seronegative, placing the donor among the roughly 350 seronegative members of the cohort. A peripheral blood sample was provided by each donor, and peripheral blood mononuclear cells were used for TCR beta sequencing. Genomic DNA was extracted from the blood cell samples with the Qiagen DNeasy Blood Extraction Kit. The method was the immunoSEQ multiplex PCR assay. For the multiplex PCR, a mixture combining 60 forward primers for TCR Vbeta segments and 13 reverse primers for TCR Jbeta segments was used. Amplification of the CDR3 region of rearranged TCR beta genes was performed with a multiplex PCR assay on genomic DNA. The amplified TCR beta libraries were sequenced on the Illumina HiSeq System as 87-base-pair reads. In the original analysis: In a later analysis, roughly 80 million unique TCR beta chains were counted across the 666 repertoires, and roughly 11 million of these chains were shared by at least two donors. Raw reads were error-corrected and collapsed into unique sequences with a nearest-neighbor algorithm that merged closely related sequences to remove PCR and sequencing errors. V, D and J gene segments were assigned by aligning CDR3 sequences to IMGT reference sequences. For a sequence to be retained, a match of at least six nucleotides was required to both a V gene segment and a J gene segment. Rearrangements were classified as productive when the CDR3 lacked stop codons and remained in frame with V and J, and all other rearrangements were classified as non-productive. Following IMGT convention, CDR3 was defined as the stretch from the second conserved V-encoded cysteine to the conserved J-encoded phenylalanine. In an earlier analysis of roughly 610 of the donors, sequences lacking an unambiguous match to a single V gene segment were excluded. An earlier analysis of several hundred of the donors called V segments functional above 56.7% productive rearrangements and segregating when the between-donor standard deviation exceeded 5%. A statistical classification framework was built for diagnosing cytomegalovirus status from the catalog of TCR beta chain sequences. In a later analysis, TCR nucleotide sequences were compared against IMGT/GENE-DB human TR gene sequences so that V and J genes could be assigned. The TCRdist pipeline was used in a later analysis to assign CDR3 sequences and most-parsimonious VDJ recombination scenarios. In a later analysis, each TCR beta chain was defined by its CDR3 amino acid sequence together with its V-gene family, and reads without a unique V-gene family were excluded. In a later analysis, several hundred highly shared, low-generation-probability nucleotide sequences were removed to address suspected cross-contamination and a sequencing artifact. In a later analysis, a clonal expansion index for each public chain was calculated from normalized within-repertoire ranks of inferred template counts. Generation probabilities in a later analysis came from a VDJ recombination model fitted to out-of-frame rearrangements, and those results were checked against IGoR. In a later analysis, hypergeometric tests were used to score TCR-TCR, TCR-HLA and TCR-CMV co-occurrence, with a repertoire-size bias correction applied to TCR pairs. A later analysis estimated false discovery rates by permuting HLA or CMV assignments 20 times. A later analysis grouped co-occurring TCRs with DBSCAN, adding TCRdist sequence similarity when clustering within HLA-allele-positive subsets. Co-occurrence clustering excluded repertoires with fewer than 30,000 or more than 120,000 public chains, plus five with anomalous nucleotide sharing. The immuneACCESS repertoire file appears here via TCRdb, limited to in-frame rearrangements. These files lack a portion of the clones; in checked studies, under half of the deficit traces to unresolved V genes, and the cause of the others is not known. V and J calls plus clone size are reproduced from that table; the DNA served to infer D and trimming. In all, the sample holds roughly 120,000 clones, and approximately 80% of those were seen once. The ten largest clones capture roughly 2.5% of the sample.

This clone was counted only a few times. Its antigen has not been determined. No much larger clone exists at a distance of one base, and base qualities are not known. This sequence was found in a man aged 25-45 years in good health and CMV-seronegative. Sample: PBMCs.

The CDR3 protein: CATSRGLAGSTDTQYF. The base sequence is TGTGCCACCAGCAGAGGACTAGCGGGAAGCACAGATACGCAGTATTTT. The rearrangement joined TRBV15 to TRBJ2-3, and 11 junctional nucleotides match TRBD2. Via the germline V gene (reference sequence), CDR1 is LNHNV and CDR2 YYDKDF. Counted from cysteine to phenylalanine, this CDR3 has 16 amino acids. Just CDR3 DNA is preserved here, 48 bases in frame from base 1. For this chain, trimming is 1 base at the V end and 0 bases at the J end, and the number of junction bases without a gene match is 0.